This record concerns one TCR beta chain sequence. Its target is not known. If patients had autoimmune disease history or systemic immunosuppression, they were excluded. The entry originates in a study of OX40 agonist ivuxolimab in advanced cancers. TCRdb's table, derived via immunoSEQ multiplex PCR, lists solely in-frame clones and lacks some. Counted here are around 64,000 clones, approximately 80% occurring once; the ten biggest clones make up 2% to 3%. The study, taken as a whole, reports: Both blood CD4+ and CD8+ T cells showed clonal growth by week 6 at 0.1 to 3.0 mg/kg.

Germline values: CDR1 SGHRS, CDR2 YFSETQ. The CDR3 runs to 13 residues. The V end lost 4 bases, the J end lost 1 base, and 8 bases lay between the germline ends. Sequencing was performed on CD4+ or CD8+ T cells sorted from blood, taken in a trial of the OX40 agonist ivuxolimab. The sequence came from an adult with an advanced solid tumor such as melanoma, head and neck, liver or kidney cancer. The chain uses TRBV5-1 and TRBJ2-5, with D possibly being TRBD1 (6 bases). The CDR3 is CASSPDSQETQYF. Written as DNA, the CDR3 is TGCGCCAGCAGCCCGGACAGCCAAGAGACCCAGTACTTC.